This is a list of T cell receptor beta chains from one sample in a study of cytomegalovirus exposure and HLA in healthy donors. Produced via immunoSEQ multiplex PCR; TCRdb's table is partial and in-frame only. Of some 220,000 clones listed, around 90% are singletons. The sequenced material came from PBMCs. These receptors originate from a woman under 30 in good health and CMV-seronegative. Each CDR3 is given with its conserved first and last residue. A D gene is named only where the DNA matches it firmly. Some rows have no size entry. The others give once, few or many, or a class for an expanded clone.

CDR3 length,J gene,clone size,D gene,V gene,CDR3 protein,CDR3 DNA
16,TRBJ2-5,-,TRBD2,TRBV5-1,CASSGMTSGGREAQYF,TGCGCCAGCAGCGGAATGACTAGCGGGGGAAGAGAGGCCCAGTACTTC
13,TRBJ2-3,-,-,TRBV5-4,CASSLQRRNTQYF,TGTGCCAGCAGCTTGCAGCGCCGGAATACGCAGTATTTT
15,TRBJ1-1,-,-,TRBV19,CASSIPDTMNTEAFF,TGTGCCAGTAGTATCCCCGACACCATGAACACTGAAGCTTTCTTT
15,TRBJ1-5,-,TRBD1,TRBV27,CASSIGTGSNQPQHF,TGTGCCAGCAGTATAGGGACAGGGTCCAATCAGCCCCAGCATTTT
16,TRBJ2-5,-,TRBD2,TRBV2,CASRSTSGSPQGTQYF,TGTGCCAGCAGAAGTACTAGCGGTTCTCCCCAAGGGACCCAGTACTTC
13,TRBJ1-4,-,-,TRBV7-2,CASSTRTAEKLFF,TGTGCCAGCAGCACAAGGACAGCTGAAAAACTGTTTTTT
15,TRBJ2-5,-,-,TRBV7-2,CASSLARLEMKTQYF,TGTGCCAGCAGCTTAGCCCGGCTAGAAATGAAGACCCAGTACTTC
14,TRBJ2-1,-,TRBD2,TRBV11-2,CASSPQRVGGPEFF,TGTGCCAGCAGCCCCCAACGGGTGGGAGGGCCTGAGTTCTTC
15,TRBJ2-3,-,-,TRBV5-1,CASSLGQGGLDTQYF,TGCGCCAGCAGCCTCGGACAGGGAGGGCTAGATACGCAGTATTTT
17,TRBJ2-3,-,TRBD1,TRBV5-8,CASSIRGPRRSTDTQYF,TGTGCCAGCAGCATCAGGGGGCCTCGCCGAAGCACAGATACGCAGTATTTT
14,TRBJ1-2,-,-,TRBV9,CASSVDQGNYGYTF,TGTGCCAGCAGCGTAGACCAGGGCAACTATGGCTACACCTTC
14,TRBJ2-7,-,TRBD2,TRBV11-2,CASSLPAQRGEQYF,TGTGCCAGCAGCCTCCCGGCCCAGCGGGGTGAGCAGTACTTC
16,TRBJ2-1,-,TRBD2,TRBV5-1,CASSFTSGSLRNEQFF,TGCGCCAGCAGCTTTACTAGCGGGAGTCTACGGAATGAGCAGTTCTTC
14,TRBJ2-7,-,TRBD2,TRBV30,CAWRGTSGGYEQYF,TGTGCCTGGAGGGGGACTAGCGGAGGGTACGAGCAGTACTTC
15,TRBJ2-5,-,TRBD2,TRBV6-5,CASSYSSGGGETQYF,TGTGCCAGCAGTTACTCATCGGGAGGTGGGGAGACCCAGTACTTC
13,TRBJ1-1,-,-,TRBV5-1,CASSFTTGQEAFF,TGCGCCAGCAGCTTCACGACCGGACAGGAAGCTTTCTTT
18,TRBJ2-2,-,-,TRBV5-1,CASSPTPTRSANTGELFF,TGCGCCAGCAGCCCAACCCCTACACGAAGCGCGAACACCGGGGAGCTGTTTTTT
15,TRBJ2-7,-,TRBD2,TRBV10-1,CASSKAGLAPYEQYF,TGCGCCAGCAGTAAAGCGGGACTCGCCCCTTACGAGCAGTACTTC
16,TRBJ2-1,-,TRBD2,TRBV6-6,CASSLAGEGSYNEQFF,TGTGCCAGCAGTTTAGCGGGAGAGGGCTCCTACAATGAGCAGTTCTTC
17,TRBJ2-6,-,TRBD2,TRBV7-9,CASSGEGKDSGANVLTF,TGTGCCAGCAGCGGGGAGGGGAAGGACTCTGGGGCCAACGTCCTGACTTTC
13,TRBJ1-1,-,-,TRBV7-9,CATNRHLNTEAFF,TGTGCCACGAACAGGCACTTGAACACTGAAGCTTTCTTT
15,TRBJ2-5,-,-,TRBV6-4,CASSTGQSIQETQYF,TGTGCCAGTTCAACCGGACAGTCGATCCAAGAGACCCAGTACTTC
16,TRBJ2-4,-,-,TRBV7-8,CASSLRQGLAKNIQYF,TGTGCCAGCAGCTTAAGGCAGGGGTTAGCCAAAAACATTCAGTACTTC
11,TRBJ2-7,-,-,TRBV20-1,CSASRIYEQYF,TGCAGTGCTAGCAGGATCTACGAGCAGTACTTC
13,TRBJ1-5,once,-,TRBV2,CASRGLPNQPQHF,TGTGCCAGCAGGGGACTGCCGAATCAGCCCCAGCATTTT
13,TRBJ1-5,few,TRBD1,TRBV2,CARGTGGIQPQHF,TGTGCCAGAGGGACAGGGGGAATTCAGCCCCAGCATTTT
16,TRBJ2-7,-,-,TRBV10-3,CAISESSSSTPYEQYF,TGTGCCATCAGTGAGTCTAGTAGCTCAACCCCCTACGAGCAGTACTTC
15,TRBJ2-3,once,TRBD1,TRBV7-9,CASSSFDRVPDTQYF,TGTGCCAGCAGCTCATTCGACAGGGTACCAGATACGCAGTATTTT
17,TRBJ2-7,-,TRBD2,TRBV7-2,CASSSLPAASGAYEQYF,TGTGCCAGCAGCTCCTTACCAGCGGCTAGCGGTGCCTACGAGCAGTACTTC
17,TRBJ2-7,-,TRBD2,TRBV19,CASSHGRAGGLLYEQYF,TGTGCCAGTAGCCATGGCCGAGCGGGAGGGCTCCTCTACGAGCAGTACTTC
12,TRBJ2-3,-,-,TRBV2,CASSLITDTQYF,TGTGCCAGCAGTCTTATCACAGATACGCAGTATTTT
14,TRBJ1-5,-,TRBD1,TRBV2,CASQLDRGNQPQHF,TGTGCCAGCCAACTCGACAGGGGCAATCAGCCCCAGCATTTT
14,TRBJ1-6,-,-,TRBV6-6,CASSSTGGNSPLHF,TGTGCCAGCAGTTCGACGGGGGGAAATTCACCCCTCCACTTT
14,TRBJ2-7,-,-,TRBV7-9,CASSLGGGGYEQYF,TGTGCCAGCAGCTTAGGGGGAGGGGGGTACGAGCAGTACTTC
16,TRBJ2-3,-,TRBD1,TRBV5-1,CASSDAWGQGSDTQYF,TGCGCCAGCAGCGATGCCTGGGGACAGGGGTCAGATACGCAGTATTTT
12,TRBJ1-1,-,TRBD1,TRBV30,CAWNDRGLASFF,TGTGCCTGGAACGACAGGGGATTGGCTTCTTTCTTT
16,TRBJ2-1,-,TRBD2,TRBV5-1,CASSLAGGTGYNEQFF,TGCGCCAGCAGCTTGGCCGGGGGGACGGGCTACAATGAGCAGTTCTTC
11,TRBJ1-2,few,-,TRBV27,CASSSGWGYTF,TGTGCCAGCAGTTCCGGTTGGGGCTACACCTTC
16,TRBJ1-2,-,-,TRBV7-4,CASSLDRRTDEYGYTF,TGTGCCAGCAGCTTAGATCGCCGGACAGACGAATATGGCTACACCTTC
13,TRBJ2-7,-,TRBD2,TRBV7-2,CASSSGTSHEQYF,TGTGCCAGCAGCTCAGGGACTAGTCACGAGCAGTACTTC
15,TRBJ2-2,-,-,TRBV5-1,CASSSLVKKAGELFF,TGCGCCAGCAGCTCACTAGTTAAAAAGGCCGGGGAGCTGTTTTTT
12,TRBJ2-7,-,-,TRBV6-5,CASSSGSYEQYF,TGTGCCAGCAGTTCTGGGAGCTACGAGCAGTACTTC
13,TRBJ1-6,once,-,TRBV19,CATAQGHNSPLHF,TGTGCCACCGCACAGGGCCATAATTCACCCCTCCACTTT
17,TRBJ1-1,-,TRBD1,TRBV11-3,CASSPTVPYRGPTEAFF,TGTGCCAGCAGCCCTACCGTACCATACAGGGGGCCCACTGAAGCTTTCTTT
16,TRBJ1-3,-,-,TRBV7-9,CASSLAVQASGNTIYF,TGTGCCAGCAGCTTAGCGGTGCAGGCCTCTGGAAACACCATATATTTT
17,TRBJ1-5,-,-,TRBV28,CASSSRQGLGRDQPQHF,TGTGCCAGCAGTTCACGGCAGGGCCTAGGGAGGGATCAGCCCCAGCATTTT